This TCR beta chain was documented in a study of cytomegalovirus exposure and HLA in healthy donors. Broader study findings: Across donors, most TCRs were seen rarely, yet some public ones were widespread. Fewer than 200 TCR beta chains were listed as cytomegalovirus-associated. Reports indicated that the classifier achieved high specificity and sensitivity in diagnosing cytomegalovirus status. Three CMV-associated chains were confirmed in vitro to be specific for CMV antigens.

Here immunoSEQ multiplex PCR was the method, and the copy in TCRdb shows in-frame clones only, minus some. The table lists tens of thousands of clones, around 92% of them singletons. A remark on this clone: Its antigen is unidentified.

This sequence originates from a man between 18 and 29 years old in good health and CMV-seropositive. Sequencing input: PBMCs.

DNA of the CDR3: TGCGCCAGCAGCCAAGCCGGACTAGCGGGAGAACACGAGCAGTACTTC. Translation: CASSQAGLAGEHEQYF. The chain employs TRBV4-1 and TRBJ2-7; 13 nucleotides line up with TRBD2. The length of the CDR3 is 16 residues. The V segment lost 1 base and the J segment 5 bases; nucleotides outside the gene matches: 5. Germline V gene lookup returns CDR1 MGHRA and CDR2 YSYEKL.